One and the same sample provided the 14 T cell receptor beta chains below, sequenced in a study of blood T cell repertoires in COVID-19. The repertoire was sequenced with immunoSEQ multiplex PCR; TCRdb's copy has only in-frame clones and lacks some. The table lists 270,000 or so clones, 84% of them singletons, with 8.6% in the top ten. Sequenced input: peripheral blood. These receptors were taken from a human donor in a cohort sampled during active COVID-19.

The chain links TRBV29-1 to TRBJ1-4, with D perhaps TRBD1 (5 bases). The CDR3 totals 13 residues. Germline-derived CDR1 and CDR2 are SQVTM and ANQGSEA. V lost 4 bases and J 7 bases, leaving 13 bases between the germline ends. CDR3 sequence reads: CSVAARGREKLFF. In DNA, the CDR3 is TGCAGCGTTGCGGCTAGGGGCCGTGAAAAACTGTTTTTT.

J is TRBJ1-2 and V is TRBV5-1; possible D gene TRBD1, 5 bases. The CDR3 loop spans 14 amino acids. Per the germline V gene, CDR1 is SGHRS and CDR2 is YFSETQ. V was clipped by 4 bases and J by 3 bases, with 13 bases between them. The CDR3 reads CASSLRRDYYGYTF. CDR3 in DNA: TGCGCCAGCAGCCTGCGGCGGGACTACTATGGCTACACCTTC. The whole variable domain, filled in from reference TRBV5-1 and TRBJ1-2, reads KAGVTQTPRYLIKTRGQQVTLSCSPISGHRSVSWYQQTPGQGLQFLFEYFSETQRNKGNFPGRFSGRQFSNSRSEMNVSTLELGDSALYLCASSLRRDYYGYTFGSGTRLTVV.

This clone came up once. This sequence joins TRBV5-1 and TRBJ2-2, with 10 bases aligning to TRBD1. Trimming cost V 4 bases and J 6 bases; bases outside gene matches: 12. The length of the CDR3 is 17 residues. Germline values: CDR1 SGHRS, CDR2 YFSETQ. CDR3 in amino acids: CASSAGWVTGGSGELFF. The CDR3 coding sequence is TGCGCCAGCAGCGCAGGATGGGTGACAGGGGGCTCCGGGGAGCTGTTTTTT.

V and J are TRBV11-2 and TRBJ2-7; 7 bases agree with TRBD1. The CDR3 runs to 17 residues. CDR1 is SGHAT and CDR2 is FQNNGV in the germline V gene. The V gene end was trimmed by 5 bases and the J gene end by 0 bases; junction bases not matched to a gene: 13. CDR3 coding DNA: TGTGCCAGCAGCCGGACCCTCAACCGGGACAGCTCCTACGAGCAGTACTTC. Protein product: CASSRTLNRDSSYEQYF.

The V call is TRBV28, the J call TRBJ2-5; TRBD1 matches at 9 bases. The CDR3 is 15 amino acids. With 5 bases clipped from V and 2 bases from J, the junction kept 6 bases outside the gene matches. Germline CDR1 is MDHEN and CDR2 is SYDVKM. CDR3 protein: CASSKPGTGQETQYF. The CDR3, as DNA: TGTGCCAGCAGTAAACCAGGGACAGGGCAAGAGACCCAGTACTTC.

V and J are TRBV6-5 and TRBJ2-4; 7 nucleotides agree with TRBD1. CDR1 is MNHEY, CDR2 SVGAGI, per germline. J lost 6 bases, V lost 9 bases, and 14 bases had no gene match. This CDR3 comprises 15 residues. CDR3 coding DNA: TGTGCCAGTAGACGCCTCCGGGACAGATTAAACATTCAGTACTTC. Translating gives CASRRLRDRLNIQYF.

This clone was counted a few times. This chain connects TRBV5-5 to TRBJ1-1, with 7 bases identical to TRBD1. CDR1 SGHKS and CDR2 YYEKEE come from the germline V gene (reference sequence). V trimming: 0 bases; J trimming: 11 bases; junction bases outside the gene matches: 10. The CDR3 runs 14 residues. CDR3 bases: TGTGCCAGCAGCTTGGAGGGGGACAGCCTACCTGCTTTCTTT. Protein sequence: CASSLEGDSLPAFF.

This clone was counted a few times. V usage is TRBV28 and J usage is TRBJ1-1; 7 bases align to TRBD1. V was clipped by 8 bases and J by 2 bases; unmatched bases: 11. The V gene's germline CDR1 is MDHEN and CDR2 SYDVKM. CDR3 length: 15 residues. In DNA form, the CDR3 reads TGTGCCAGCGGGAATGCACAGGGGATAAACACTGAAGCTTTCTTT. This encodes CASGNAQGINTEAFF. Using reference TRBV28 and TRBJ1-1 for the parts outside the CDR3, the full variable domain is DVKVTQSSRYLVKRTGEKVFLECVQDMDHENMFWYRQDPGLGLRLIYFSYDVKMKEKGDIPEGYSVSREKKERFSLILESASTNQTSMYLCASGNAQGINTEAFFGQGTRLTVV.

The chain uses TRBV13 and TRBJ2-1, with 16 bases identical to TRBD2. The V gene end was trimmed by 5 bases and the J gene end by 9 bases; junction bases not matched to a gene: 10. This CDR3 has 17 amino acids. Per germline, CDR1 PRHDT and CDR2 FYEKMQ (reference sequence). CDR3 region: CASSIGLGLAGGVEQFF. CDR3 nucleotides: TGTGCCAGCAGCATTGGATTGGGACTAGCGGGAGGGGTTGAGCAGTTCTTC.

J is TRBJ2-1 and V is TRBV5-4; 8 bases align to TRBD2. V lost 1 base and J lost 6; bases outside the gene matches: 6. Looked up from germline, CDR1 is SGHNT and CDR2 is YYREEE (reference sequence). This CDR3 region has 15 residues. The CDR3 is CASSLPAGVINEQFF. DNA of the CDR3: TGTGCCAGCAGCTTGCCAGCGGGGGTCATCAATGAGCAGTTCTTC.

The rearrangement uses TRBV28 and TRBJ1-5, with 7 bases that match TRBD1. In germline, CDR1 is MDHEN, CDR2 SYDVKM. The CDR3 contains 19 residues. The trim removed 6 bases at V and 2 bases at J, leaving 19 bases unmatched. In nucleotides, the CDR3 is TGTGCCAGCAGCCCAGGGTACCGGGAGACAGGGAGGCGCAATCAGCCCCAGCATTTT. The encoded protein is CASSPGYRETGRRNQPQHF.

The gene calls are TRBV5-1 and TRBJ2-1, with 8 bases lining up with TRBD2. V lost 3 bases, J lost 3 bases, and 5 bases stayed unmatched. This CDR3 has 15 residues. CDR1 is SGHRS and CDR2 is YFSETQ in the germline V gene. CDR3 DNA: TGCGCCAGCAGCTCGGCCGGGACTAGCTACAATGAGCAGTTCTTC. This encodes CASSSAGTSYNEQFF. Supplemented by reference TRBV5-1 and TRBJ2-1, the full variable domain reads KAGVTQTPRYLIKTRGQQVTLSCSPISGHRSVSWYQQTPGQGLQFLFEYFSETQRNKGNFPGRFSGRQFSNSRSEMNVSTLELGDSALYLCASSSAGTSYNEQFFGPGTRLTVL.

The gene calls are TRBV25-1 and TRBJ2-3, with a tentative D call TRBD2 (6 bases). The CDR3 sequence is 13 residues long. CDR1 MGHDK and CDR2 SYGVNS come from the germline V gene. Trimming took off 0 bases at V and 6 bases at J, with 7 bases between the two ends. The CDR3 loop is CASSEYRGDTQYF. As DNA, the CDR3 is TGTGCCAGCAGTGAATATCGGGGGGATACGCAGTATTTT. Full variable domain (remainder filled in from reference TRBV25-1 and TRBJ2-3): EADIYQTPRYLVIGTGKKITLECSQTMGHDKMYWYQQDPGMELHLIHYSYGVNSTEKGDLSSESTVSRIRTEHFPLTLESARPSHTSQYLCASSEYRGDTQYFGPGTRLTVL.

The V call is TRBV7-2, the J call TRBJ2-1; TRBD2 is a possible D gene (6 bases). Trimming took off 1 base at V and 7 bases at J, with 14 bases between the two ends. CDR1 is SGHTA and CDR2 is FQGNSA in the germline V gene. There are 15 residues in the CDR3. For the CDR3, the DNA is TGTGCCAGCAGCTTAGAGCGGGTAAAAGGGAATGAGCAGTTCTTC. The encoded protein is CASSLERVKGNEQFF.